This T cell receptor beta chain was obtained from a study of OX40 agonist ivuxolimab in advanced cancers. Overall study context: Three partial responders included one hepatocellular carcinoma patient and two cutaneous melanoma patients. Study-level points and caveats: CD8+ T cells averaged more expanded clones than CD4+. At 0.1 to 3.0 mg/kg, CD4+ and CD8+ blood T cells expanded clonally by week 6.

Regarding this clone: Antigen: not known.

TCRdb's copy holds only in-frame clones and misses some; the assay was immunoSEQ multiplex PCR. This table has over 80,000 clones, approximately 87% appearing once. Looked up from germline, CDR1 is SNHLY and CDR2 is FYNNEI. The CDR3 has 12 residues. With 6 bases removed from V and 0 bases from J, the gap between germline ends came to 3 bases. Sequencing used CD4+ or CD8+ T cells sorted from blood, obtained in a trial of the OX40 agonist ivuxolimab. This chain links TRBV2 with TRBJ1-3; D is unclear. This receptor was taken from an adult with an advanced solid tumor such as melanoma, head and neck, liver or kidney cancer. This chain's CDR3 is CASSASGNTIYF. Here the CDR3 DNA reads TGTGCCAGCAGCGCCTCTGGAAACACCATATATTTT.